The T cell receptor (beta chain) under discussion was sequenced for a study of T-cell memory formation after mild COVID-19. This clonotype was recorded a few times. TCRdb called the 5' RACE reads again in MiXCR, with one record for every CDR3 protein. The sample lists 560,000 or so distinct CDR3 sequences, 17% seen once, with just over 8% in the top ten. Per the germline V gene, CDR1 is ENHRY and CDR2 is SYGVKD. The CDR3 extends over 16 amino acids. V lost 2 bases to trimming and J lost 4 bases, with 14 bases between them. The source of this sequence is an adult woman who had mild COVID-19 (a few samples of this study predate the infection). Cell type and time point are not known. The chain uses TRBV10-3 and TRBJ2-2; weak D call: TRBD2 (6 bases). Sequencing input: PBMCs or a T cell subset sorted from them (not recorded which). The CDR3 region is CAISEEEGSLTGELFF. The CDR3 DNA reads as TGTGCCATCAGTGAGGAGGAGGGATCCCTCACCGGGGAGCTGTTTTTT.